Listed below are T cell receptor beta chains from one sample, sequenced in a study of blood T cell repertoires in COVID-19. Here immunoSEQ multiplex PCR was the method, and the copy in TCRdb shows in-frame clones only, minus some. The sample holds approximately 140,000 clones, approximately 89% seen once. The sequencing sample was made of peripheral blood. The receptors shown here come from a human donor in a cohort sampled during active COVID-19. The CDR3 runs from the conserved cysteine through the conserved F or W. A D gene is named only where the DNA matches it firmly. Some rows mark clone size as missing; the rest say once, few, many or name a class of expanded clone.

DNA | CDR3 | size | V | D | J
TGTGCCAGCAGCCCGGGGAGGGTTGGAAACACCATATATTTT | CASSPGRVGNTIYF | once | TRBV7-9 | . | TRBJ1-3
TGTGCCACCAACCCCGGGACAGGATATTACAATGAGCAGTTCTTC | CATNPGTGYYNEQFF | . | TRBV15 | TRBD1 | TRBJ2-1
TGTGCCAGCAGCCAAGAATGGGGGCGGGAGACCCAGTACTTC | CASSQEWGRETQYF | once | TRBV4-2 | . | TRBJ2-5
TGTGCCTGGAGGAGACAGGGCCGTGACTATGGCTACACCTTC | CAWRRQGRDYGYTF | . | TRBV30 | TRBD1 | TRBJ1-2
TGTGCCAGCAGCCCTCGACTAGCGGGGACCTCCTACAATGAGCAGTTCTTC | CASSPRLAGTSYNEQFF | . | TRBV9 | TRBD2 | TRBJ2-1
TGCAGCGTTGAGTCACCAGGCGAGTCCTACGAGCAGTACTTC | CSVESPGESYEQYF | . | TRBV29-1 | . | TRBJ2-7
TGTGCCAGCAGCCCCCTGGGAGCGGGGGAAAGGGAGCAGTTCTTC | CASSPLGAGEREQFF | . | TRBV3-1/TRBV3-2 | TRBD2 | TRBJ2-1
TGTGCCAGCAGTCCCCCGGGGGGTGAGCAGTTCTTC | CASSPPGGEQFF | . | TRBV6-5 | TRBD2 | TRBJ2-1
TGTGCCACCAGCAGAGATATGGGACAAGGCGGCTACACCTTC | CATSRDMGQGGYTF | few | TRBV15 | . | TRBJ1-2
TGTGCCACCAGCAGAGAAGGGAGCAGGCTGTATGGCTACACCTTC | CATSREGSRLYGYTF | . | TRBV15 | . | TRBJ1-2
TGTGCCAGCAGCACGCAGGGGGCAGGGGGCAATCAGCCCCAGCATTTT | CASSTQGAGGNQPQHF | few | TRBV7-9 | TRBD1 | TRBJ1-5
TGTGCCAGTAGTGGACAGGGGGGCCAAGAGACCCAGTACTTC | CASSGQGGQETQYF | . | TRBV19 | TRBD1 | TRBJ2-5
TGCGCCAGCAGCCAAGCCCACAGGGAAGAGACCCAGTACTTC | CASSQAHREETQYF | . | TRBV4-1 | . | TRBJ2-5
TGTGCCGCCATCAGTGGAGCAGGGGACTATGGCTACACCTTC | CAAISGAGDYGYTF | . | TRBV10-3 | . | TRBJ1-2
TGTGCCAGCAGGCTAGCGGGGGGTCGGGGAGATACGCAGTATTTT | CASRLAGGRGDTQYF | . | TRBV27 | TRBD2 | TRBJ2-3
TGTGCCATCAGTGATTCCGGGATCGGCTACACCTTC | CAISDSGIGYTF | once | TRBV10-3 | . | TRBJ1-2
TGTGCCACCAGCAGAGATCCCCAGGGCACGAACTATGGCTACACCTTC | CATSRDPQGTNYGYTF | . | TRBV15 | . | TRBJ1-2
TGTGCCAGCAGCTCGGGAGACACCTACACTGAAGCTTTCTTT | CASSSGDTYTEAFF | . | TRBV7-8 | . | TRBJ1-1
TGTGCCAGCAGCCCCGGGACGGGGGCCTACGAGCAGTACTTC | CASSPGTGAYEQYF | once | TRBV3-1/TRBV3-2 | . | TRBJ2-7
TGTGCCAGCAGCCGAGGGACTAGCTCCAGGCAAGAGACCCAGTACTTC | CASSRGTSSRQETQYF | . | TRBV3-1/TRBV3-2 | TRBD2 | TRBJ2-5
TGTGCCAGCAGCTTCAGCTCTGGAAACACCATATATTTT | CASSFSSGNTIYF | . | TRBV11-2 | . | TRBJ1-3
TGTGCCAGCAGTTGGAGGGCCTACAATGAGCAGTTCTTC | CASSWRAYNEQFF | . | TRBV27 | . | TRBJ2-1
TGTGCCAGCGGGCTTGGCTTTGGTAATTCACCCCTCCACTTT | CASGLGFGNSPLHF | once | TRBV5-6 | . | TRBJ1-6
TGTGCCAGCAGAGGGGCGGTAAGCTCTGGAAACACCATATATTTT | CASRGAVSSGNTIYF | . | TRBV6-5 | . | TRBJ1-3
TGTGCCAGCAGCCCCACCCCAGGGAGCAATCAGCCCCAGCATTTT | CASSPTPGSNQPQHF | . | TRBV11-2 | . | TRBJ1-5
TGTGCCTGGAGTTACATGAGGACCGGGGAGCTGTTTTTT | CAWSYMRTGELFF | . | TRBV30 | . | TRBJ2-2